This T cell receptor (beta chain) was found in a study of regulatory and conventional T cells in breast cancer. This CDR3 has 15 residues. The germline V gene encodes CDR1 SGHRS and CDR2 YFSETQ. This clonotype has just one count. The germline gene is not matched at one end of the junction; a read error may be the cause. Via MiXCR, TCRdb re-called the PCR reads, giving one row per CDR3 protein. The repertoire holds approximately 1,000 distinct CDR3 sequences, about 26% seen once, with approximately 24% in the top ten. The sequencing sample was made of conventional T cells from blood. The TCR sequence derives from a female donor with breast cancer. The rearrangement links TRBV5-1 to TRBJ1-1, with 9 bases fitting TRBD1. For the CDR3, the DNA is TGCGCCAGCAGCTTGGGGACAGGGGTAGAGGCTGAGGCTTTCTTT. Translated: CASSLGTGVEAEAFF. Supplemented by reference TRBV5-1 and TRBJ1-1, the full variable domain reads KAGVTQTPRYLIKTRGQQVTLSCSPISGHRSVSWYQQTPGQGLQFLFEYFSETQRNKGNFPGRFSGRQFSNSRSEMNVSTLELGDSALYLCASSLGTGVEAEAFFGQGTRLTVV.